This TCR beta chain came from a study of response to subunit inactivated influenza vaccine. Points from the study as a whole: Only a handful of new T cells, the authors suggested, are recruited with each seasonal influenza vaccination.

There are 15 residues in the CDR3. Germline V CDR1 and CDR2: MDHEN, SYDVKM. Between the trimmed V and J ends, which lost 4 bases and 2 bases, there was a span of 9 bases. As for this clonotype: What it recognizes is unknown.

From the RT-PCR reads, TCRdb called clonotypes with MiXCR, one entry per CDR3 protein. The table includes 550,000 to 650,000 distinct CDR3 sequences, approximately 10% detected once. The source was PBMCs from blood, collected on the day of vaccination. This chain links TRBV28 with TRBJ1-6; D possibly corresponds to TRBD1 (6 bases). This clonotype was sampled from a man aged 50 or older who received an inactivated influenza vaccine. The chain's CDR3 is CASSSTGTYNSPLHF. In DNA, the CDR3 is TGTGCCAGCAGTTCAACAGGGACCTATAATTCACCCCTCCACTTT.